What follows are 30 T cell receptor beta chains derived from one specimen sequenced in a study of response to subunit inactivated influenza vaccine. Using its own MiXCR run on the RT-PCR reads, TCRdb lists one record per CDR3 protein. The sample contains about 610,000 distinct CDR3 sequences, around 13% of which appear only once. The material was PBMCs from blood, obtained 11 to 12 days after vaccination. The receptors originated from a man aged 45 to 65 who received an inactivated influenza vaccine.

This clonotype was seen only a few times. The CDR3 sequence is CASGEWNNEQFF. CDR3 coding DNA: TGTGCCAGTGGGGAATGGAACAATGAGCAGTTCTTC. The V gene is TRBV2, the J gene TRBJ2-1; D is undetermined. Germline CDR1 and CDR2: SNHLY and FYNNEI. Trimming stripped 9 bases from V and 5 bases from J, with 11 bases between. This CDR3 has 12 amino acids. The complete variable domain, with remaining parts taken from reference TRBV2 and TRBJ2-1, reads EPEVTQTPSHQVTQMGQEVILRCVPISNHLYFYWYRQILGQKVEFLVSFYNNEISEKSEIFDDQFSVERPDGSNFTLKIRSTKLEDSAMYFCASGEWNNEQFFGPGTRLTVL.

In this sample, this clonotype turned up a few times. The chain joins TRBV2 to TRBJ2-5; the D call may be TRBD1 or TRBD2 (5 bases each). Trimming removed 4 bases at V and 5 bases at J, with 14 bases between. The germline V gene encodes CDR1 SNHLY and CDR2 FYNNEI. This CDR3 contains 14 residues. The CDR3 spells CASSARGSGETQYF. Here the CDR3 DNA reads TGTGCCAGCAGTGCTAGGGGATCGGGGGAGACCCAGTACTTC.

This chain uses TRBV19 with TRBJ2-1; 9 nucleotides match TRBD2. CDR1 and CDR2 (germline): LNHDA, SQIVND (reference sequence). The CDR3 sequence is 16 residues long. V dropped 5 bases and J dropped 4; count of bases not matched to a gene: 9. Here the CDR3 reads CASSPSLAGMYNEQFF. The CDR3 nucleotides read TGTGCCAGTAGTCCGAGCCTAGCGGGGATGTACAATGAGCAGTTCTTC.

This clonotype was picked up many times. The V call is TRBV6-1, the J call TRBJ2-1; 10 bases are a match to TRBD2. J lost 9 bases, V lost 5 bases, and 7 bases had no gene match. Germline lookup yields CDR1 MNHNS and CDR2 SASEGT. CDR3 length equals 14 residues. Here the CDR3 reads CASSQREGVSEQFF. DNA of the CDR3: TGTGCCAGCAGTCAGCGGGAGGGGGTTAGTGAGCAGTTCTTC.

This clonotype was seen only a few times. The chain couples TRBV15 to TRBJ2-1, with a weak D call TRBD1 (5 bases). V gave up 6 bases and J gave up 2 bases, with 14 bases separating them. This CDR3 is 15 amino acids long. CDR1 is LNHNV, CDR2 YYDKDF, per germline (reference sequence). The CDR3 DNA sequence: TGTGCCACCAGGGAGACAGTAGTACCCTACAATGAGCAGTTCTTC. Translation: CATRETVVPYNEQFF.

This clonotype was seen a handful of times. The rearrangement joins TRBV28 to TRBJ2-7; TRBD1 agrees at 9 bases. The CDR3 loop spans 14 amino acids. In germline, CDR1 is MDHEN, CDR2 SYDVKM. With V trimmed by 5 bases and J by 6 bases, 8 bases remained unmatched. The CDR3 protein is CASSRQGVFFEQYF. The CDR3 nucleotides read TGTGCCAGCAGTCGACAGGGGGTCTTCTTCGAGCAGTACTTC.

CDR3 loop: CASSLNPGLASHEQYF. In nucleotides, the CDR3 is TGCGCCAGCAGCTTGAATCCGGGACTAGCGTCTCACGAGCAGTACTTC. This sequence joins TRBV5-1 and TRBJ2-7; 10 bases are a match to TRBD2. Germline V gene sequence: CDR1 SGHRS, CDR2 YFSETQ. V dropped 1 base and J dropped 5; count of bases not matched to a gene: 9. CDR3 length equals 16 residues. The whole variable domain, filled in from reference TRBV5-1 and TRBJ2-7, reads KAGVTQTPRYLIKTRGQQVTLSCSPISGHRSVSWYQQTPGQGLQFLFEYFSETQRNKGNFPGRFSGRQFSNSRSEMNVSTLELGDSALYLCASSLNPGLASHEQYFGPGTRLTVT.

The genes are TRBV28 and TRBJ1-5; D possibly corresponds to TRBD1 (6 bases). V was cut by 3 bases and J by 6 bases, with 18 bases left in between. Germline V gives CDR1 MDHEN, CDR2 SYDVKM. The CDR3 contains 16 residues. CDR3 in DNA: TGTGCCAGCAGTTTCACTACTGGACAGTGGAGTCAGCCCCAGCATTTT. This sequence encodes CASSFTTGQWSQPQHF. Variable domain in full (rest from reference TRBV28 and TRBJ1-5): DVKVTQSSRYLVKRTGEKVFLECVQDMDHENMFWYRQDPGLGLRLIYFSYDVKMKEKGDIPEGYSVSREKKERFSLILESASTNQTSMYLCASSFTTGQWSQPQHFGDGTRLSIL.

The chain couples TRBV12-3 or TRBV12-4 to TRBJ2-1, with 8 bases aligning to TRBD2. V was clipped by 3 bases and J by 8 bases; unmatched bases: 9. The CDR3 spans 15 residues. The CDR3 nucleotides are TGTGCCAGCAGTTTGGGCGGGGGGCTTTGGGATGAGCAGTTCTTC. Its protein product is CASSLGGGLWDEQFF.

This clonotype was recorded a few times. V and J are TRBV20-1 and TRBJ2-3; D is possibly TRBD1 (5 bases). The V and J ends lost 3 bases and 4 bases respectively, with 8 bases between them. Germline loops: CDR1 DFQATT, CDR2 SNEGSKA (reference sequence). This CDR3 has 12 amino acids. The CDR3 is CSARTVPDTQYF. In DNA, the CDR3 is TGCAGTGCTAGGACAGTTCCAGATACGCAGTATTTT.

This CDR3 reads CASSSAPGATGELFF. In DNA, the CDR3 is TGTGCCAGCAGTTCAGCCCCAGGGGCCACCGGGGAGCTGTTTTTT. The J gene is TRBJ2-2, the V gene TRBV4-2, with a possible D match to TRBD1 (6 bases). Germline CDR1 and CDR2: LGHNA and YNFKEQ. The V gene lost 6 bases and the J gene lost 4 bases, with 15 bases spanning the gap. There are 15 residues in the CDR3.

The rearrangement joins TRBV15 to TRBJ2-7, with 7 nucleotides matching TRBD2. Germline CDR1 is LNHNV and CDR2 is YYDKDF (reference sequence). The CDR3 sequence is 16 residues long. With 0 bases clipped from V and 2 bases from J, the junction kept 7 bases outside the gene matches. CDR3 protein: CATSRDQSGVAYEQYF. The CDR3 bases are TGTGCCACCAGCAGAGATCAGAGCGGGGTAGCCTACGAGCAGTACTTC.

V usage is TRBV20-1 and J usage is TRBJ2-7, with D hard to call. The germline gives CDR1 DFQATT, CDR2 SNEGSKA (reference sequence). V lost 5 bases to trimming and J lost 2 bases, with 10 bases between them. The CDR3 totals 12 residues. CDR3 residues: CSASSIPYEQYF. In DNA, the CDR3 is TGCAGTGCTTCTTCGATACCCTACGAGCAGTACTTC.

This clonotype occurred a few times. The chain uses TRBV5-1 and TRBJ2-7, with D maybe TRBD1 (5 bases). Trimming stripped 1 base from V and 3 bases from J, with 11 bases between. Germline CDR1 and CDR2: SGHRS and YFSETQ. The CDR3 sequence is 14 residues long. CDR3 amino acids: CASSLSQGNYEQYF. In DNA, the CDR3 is TGCGCCAGCAGCTTGAGTCAGGGAAACTACGAGCAGTACTTC.

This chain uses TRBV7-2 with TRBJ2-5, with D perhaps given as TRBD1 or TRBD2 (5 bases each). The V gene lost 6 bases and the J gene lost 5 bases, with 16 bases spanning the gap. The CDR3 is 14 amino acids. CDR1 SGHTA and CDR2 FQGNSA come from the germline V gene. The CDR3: CASSHTRESETQYF. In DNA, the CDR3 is TGTGCCAGCAGTCATACCAGGGAGAGCGAGACCCAGTACTTC.

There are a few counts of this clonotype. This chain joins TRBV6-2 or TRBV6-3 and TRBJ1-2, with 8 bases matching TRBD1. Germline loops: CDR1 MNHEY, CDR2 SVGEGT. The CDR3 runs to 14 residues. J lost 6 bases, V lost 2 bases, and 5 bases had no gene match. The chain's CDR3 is CASSYSDRGDGYTF. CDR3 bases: TGTGCCAGCAGTTACAGTGACAGGGGCGATGGCTACACCTTC.

The CDR3 loop reads CASSQEAGGAWVAFF. CDR3 in DNA: TGTGCCAGCAGCCAAGAGGCAGGGGGCGCGTGGGTAGCTTTCTTT. The chain combines TRBV4-2 with TRBJ1-1; 8 bases map to TRBD1. V shed 0 bases, J shed 10 bases, and the junction held 10 bases outside the gene matches. Germline V gene sequence: CDR1 LGHNA, CDR2 YNFKEQ. This CDR3 comprises 15 residues.

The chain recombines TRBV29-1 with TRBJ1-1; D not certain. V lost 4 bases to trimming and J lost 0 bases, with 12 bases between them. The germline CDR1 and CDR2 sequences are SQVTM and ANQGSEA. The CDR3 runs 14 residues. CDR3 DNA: TGCAGCGTTGTTCCCCGAAGGATGAACACTGAAGCTTTCTTT. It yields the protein CSVVPRRMNTEAFF.

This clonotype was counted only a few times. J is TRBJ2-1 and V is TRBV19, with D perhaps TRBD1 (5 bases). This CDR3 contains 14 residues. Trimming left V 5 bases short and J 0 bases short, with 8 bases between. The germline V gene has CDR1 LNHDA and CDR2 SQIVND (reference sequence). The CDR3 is CASSYRSSYNEQFF. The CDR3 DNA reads TGTGCCAGTAGTTACAGGAGCTCCTACAATGAGCAGTTCTTC.

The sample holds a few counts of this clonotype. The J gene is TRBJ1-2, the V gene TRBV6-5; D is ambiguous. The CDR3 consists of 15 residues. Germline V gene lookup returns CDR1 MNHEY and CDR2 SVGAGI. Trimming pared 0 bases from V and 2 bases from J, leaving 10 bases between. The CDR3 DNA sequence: TGTGCCAGCAGTTACTCGAACGGCAGAAACTATGGCTACACCTTC. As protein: CASSYSNGRNYGYTF.

CDR3 sequence: CASSLAGRVEAFF. CDR3 nucleotides: TGTGCCAGCAGTTTGGCAGGGAGGGTTGAAGCTTTCTTT. The chain combines TRBV12-3 or TRBV12-4 with TRBJ1-1; a possible D gene is TRBD1 (5 bases). This CDR3 spans 13 amino acids. With 3 bases removed from V and 7 bases from J, the gap between germline ends came to 12 bases.

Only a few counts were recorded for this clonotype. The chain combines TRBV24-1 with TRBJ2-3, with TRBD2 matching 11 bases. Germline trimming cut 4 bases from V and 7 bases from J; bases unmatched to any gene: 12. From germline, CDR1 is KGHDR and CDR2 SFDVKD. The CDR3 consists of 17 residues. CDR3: CATSDPRTSGSGYTQYF. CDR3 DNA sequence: TGTGCCACCAGTGACCCCAGGACTAGCGGGTCCGGTTATACGCAGTATTTT.

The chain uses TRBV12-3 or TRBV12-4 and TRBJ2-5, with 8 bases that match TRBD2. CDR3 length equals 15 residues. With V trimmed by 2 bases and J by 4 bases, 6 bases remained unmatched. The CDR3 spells CASSLSAGGGETQYF. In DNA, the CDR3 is TGTGCCAGCAGTTTATCGGCGGGAGGAGGAGAGACCCAGTACTTC.

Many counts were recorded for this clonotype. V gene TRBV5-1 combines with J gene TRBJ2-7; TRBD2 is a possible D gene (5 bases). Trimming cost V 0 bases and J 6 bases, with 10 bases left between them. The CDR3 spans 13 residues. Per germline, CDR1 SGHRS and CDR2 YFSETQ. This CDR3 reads CASSLDRDGEQYF. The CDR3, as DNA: TGCGCCAGCAGCTTGGATCGGGATGGCGAGCAGTACTTC.

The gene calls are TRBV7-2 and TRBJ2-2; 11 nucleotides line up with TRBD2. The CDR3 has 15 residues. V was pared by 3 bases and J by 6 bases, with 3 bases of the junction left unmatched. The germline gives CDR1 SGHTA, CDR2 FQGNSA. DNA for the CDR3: TGTGCCAGCAGCTTTCTAGCGGGGGGTGCCGGGGAGCTGTTTTTT. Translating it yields CASSFLAGGAGELFF.

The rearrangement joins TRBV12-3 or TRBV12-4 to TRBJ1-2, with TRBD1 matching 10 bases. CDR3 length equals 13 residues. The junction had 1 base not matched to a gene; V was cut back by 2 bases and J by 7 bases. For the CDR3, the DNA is TGTGCCAGCAGTTTACGGGACAGGGGTGGCTACACCTTC. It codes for CASSLRDRGGYTF.

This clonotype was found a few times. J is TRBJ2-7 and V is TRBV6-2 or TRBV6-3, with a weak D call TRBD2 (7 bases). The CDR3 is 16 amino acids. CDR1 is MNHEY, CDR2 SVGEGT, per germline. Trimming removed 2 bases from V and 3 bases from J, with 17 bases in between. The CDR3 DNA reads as TGTGCCAGCAGTTACCAGACGGGGGGCAATAACTACGAGCAGTACTTC. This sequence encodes CASSYQTGGNNYEQYF.

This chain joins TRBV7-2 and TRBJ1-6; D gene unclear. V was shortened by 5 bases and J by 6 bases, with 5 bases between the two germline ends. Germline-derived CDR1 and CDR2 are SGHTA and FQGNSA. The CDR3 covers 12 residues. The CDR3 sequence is CASSNPNSPLHF. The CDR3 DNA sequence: TGTGCCAGCAGCAATCCTAATTCACCCCTCCACTTT.

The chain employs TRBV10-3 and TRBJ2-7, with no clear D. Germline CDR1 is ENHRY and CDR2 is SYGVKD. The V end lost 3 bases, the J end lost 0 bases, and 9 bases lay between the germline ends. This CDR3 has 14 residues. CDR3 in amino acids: CAISDAPSSYEQYF. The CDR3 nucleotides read TGTGCCATCAGTGATGCGCCTAGCTCCTACGAGCAGTACTTC.

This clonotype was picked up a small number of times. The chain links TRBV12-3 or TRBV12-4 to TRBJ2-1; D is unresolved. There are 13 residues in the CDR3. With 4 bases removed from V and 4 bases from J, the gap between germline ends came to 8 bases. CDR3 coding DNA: TGTGCCAGCAGTTCGCACACTTACAATGAGCAGTTCTTC. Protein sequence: CASSSHTYNEQFF.